Below are 4 T cell receptor beta chains sequenced from a single sample in a study of shared clonotypes between healthy human individuals (dated by TCRdb to 2019 to 2021). The library was made by the immunoSEQ multiplex PCR assay. Here the immuneACCESS table is served through TCRdb, limited to in-frame sequences with V and J called. Missing clones are a known gap in these copies; in checked studies unresolved V genes cover under half, and the rest lacks a known reason. The sample contains about 2.3 million clones, roughly 90% of them found a single time. The ten top clones hold 0.3% to 0.45% of the sample. The source material was naive CD4+ T cells from PBMCs. This specimen's cell subset or site label, per the study, means: CD45RA+ positively selected. These TCRs come from a man aged 18-30 years in good health. Some clones in this sample may be carry-over from other donors' samples.

J is TRBJ2-1 and V is TRBV15; TRBD1 matches at 12 bases. CDR3 length equals 13 residues. V was pared by 8 bases and J by 8 bases, with 4 bases of the junction left unmatched. Germline CDR1 reads LNHNV; CDR2 reads YYDKDF (reference sequence). The CDR3 DNA follows: TGTGCCACCCGGGACAGGGGGCAACATGAGCAGTTCTTC. It codes for CATRDRGQHEQFF.

The chain has TRBV5-3 and TRBJ1-4; weak D call: TRBD1 (6 bases). TRBV5-3 is designated an ORF whose function remains uncertain. The ends were cut back, 9 bases at V and 4 bases at J, with 13 bases in the middle. The length of the CDR3 is 13 residues. The DNA of the CDR3 is TGTGCCACTTTGCGGGGGCATAATGAAAAACTGTTTTTT. Translating it yields CATLRGHNEKLFF.

This rearrangement joins TRBV7-3 to TRBJ1-2; 10 bases are shared with TRBD1. Unmatched junction bases numbered 6, after V lost 4 bases and J lost 7 bases. CDR3 length equals 14 residues. Germline V gene sequence: CDR1 SGHTA, CDR2 FQGTGA. The CDR3, as DNA: TGTGCCAGCAGCTATGGACAGGGGGAAGGTGGCTACACCTTC. It translates to CASSYGQGEGGYTF.

The V and J genes are TRBV28 and TRBJ1-1; 7 nucleotides agree with TRBD1. The germline CDR1 and CDR2 sequences are MDHEN and SYDVKM. The CDR3 covers 15 residues. J gave up 4 bases and V 1 base, and 6 bases lay outside the gene matches. In DNA form, the CDR3 reads TGTGCCAGCAGTTTATCGACGACAGGGATCACTGAAGCTTTCTTT. Its translation: CASSLSTTGITEAFF.